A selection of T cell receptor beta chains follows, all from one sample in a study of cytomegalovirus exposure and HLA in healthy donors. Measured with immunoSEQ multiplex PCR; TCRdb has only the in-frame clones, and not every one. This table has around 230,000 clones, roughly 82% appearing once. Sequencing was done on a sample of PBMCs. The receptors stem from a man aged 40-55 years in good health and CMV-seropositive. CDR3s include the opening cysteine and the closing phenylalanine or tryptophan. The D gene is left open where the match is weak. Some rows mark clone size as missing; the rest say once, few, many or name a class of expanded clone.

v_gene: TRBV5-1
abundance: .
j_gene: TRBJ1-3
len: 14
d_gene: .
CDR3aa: CASSPTGFGNTIYF
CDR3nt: TGCGCCAGCAGCCCAACAGGTTTTGGAAACACCATATATTTT

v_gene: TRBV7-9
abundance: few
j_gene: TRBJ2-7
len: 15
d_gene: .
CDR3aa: CASSGPGHDVYEQYF
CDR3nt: TGTGCCAGCAGCGGACCGGGACACGACGTCTACGAGCAGTACTTC

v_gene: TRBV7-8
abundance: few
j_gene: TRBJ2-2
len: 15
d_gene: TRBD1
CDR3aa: CASSMDRLNTGELFF
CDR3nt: TGTGCCAGCAGCATGGACAGGCTAAACACCGGGGAGCTGTTTTTT

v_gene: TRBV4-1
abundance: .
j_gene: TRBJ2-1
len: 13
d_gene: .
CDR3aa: CASSPTSYNEQFF
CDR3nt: TGCGCCAGCAGCCCGACTAGCTACAATGAGCAGTTCTTC

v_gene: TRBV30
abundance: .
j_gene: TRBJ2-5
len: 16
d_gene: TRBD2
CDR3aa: CAWSPGLAGVLETQYF
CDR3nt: TGTGCCTGGAGTCCAGGACTAGCGGGAGTCTTGGAGACCCAGTACTTC

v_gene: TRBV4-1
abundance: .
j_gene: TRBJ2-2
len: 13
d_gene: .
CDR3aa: CASSQKSAGELFF
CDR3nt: TGCGCCAGCAGCCAGAAAAGCGCCGGGGAGCTGTTTTTT

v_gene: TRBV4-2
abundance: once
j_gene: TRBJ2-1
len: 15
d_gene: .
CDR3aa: CASSQLQGGDNEQFF
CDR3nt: TGTGCCAGCAGCCAACTTCAGGGGGGCGACAATGAGCAGTTCTTC

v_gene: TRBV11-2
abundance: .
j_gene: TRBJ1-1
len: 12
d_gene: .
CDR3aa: CASSLVPPEAFF
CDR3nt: TGTGCCAGCAGCTTAGTCCCTCCTGAAGCTTTCTTT

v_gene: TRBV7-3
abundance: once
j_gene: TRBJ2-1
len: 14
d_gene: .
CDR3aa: CASSLRGEGHEQFF
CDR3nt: TGTGCCAGCAGCTTAAGGGGAGAGGGCCATGAGCAGTTCTTC

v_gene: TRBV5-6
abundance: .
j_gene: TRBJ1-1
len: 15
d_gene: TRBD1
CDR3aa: CASSGDSTNGAEAFF
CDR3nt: TGTGCCAGCAGCGGGGACAGTACAAATGGGGCTGAAGCTTTCTTT

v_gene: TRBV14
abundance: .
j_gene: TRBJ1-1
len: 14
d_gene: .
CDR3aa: CASSHHQGNTEAFF
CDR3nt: TGTGCCAGCAGCCATCATCAGGGGAACACTGAAGCTTTCTTT